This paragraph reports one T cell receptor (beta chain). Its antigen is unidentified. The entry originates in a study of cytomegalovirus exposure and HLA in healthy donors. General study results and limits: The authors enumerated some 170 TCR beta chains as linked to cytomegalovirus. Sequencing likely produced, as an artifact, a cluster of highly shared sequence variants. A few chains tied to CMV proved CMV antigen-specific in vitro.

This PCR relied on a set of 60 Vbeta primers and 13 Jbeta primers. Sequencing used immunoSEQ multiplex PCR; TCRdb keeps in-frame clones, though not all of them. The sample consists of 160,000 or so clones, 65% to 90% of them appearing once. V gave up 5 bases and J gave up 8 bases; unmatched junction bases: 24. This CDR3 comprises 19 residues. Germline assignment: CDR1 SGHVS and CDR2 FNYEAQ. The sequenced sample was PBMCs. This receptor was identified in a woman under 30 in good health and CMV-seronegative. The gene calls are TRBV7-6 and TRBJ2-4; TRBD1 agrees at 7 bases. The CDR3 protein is CASSPRPHRGCEYGDIQYF. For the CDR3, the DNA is TGTGCCAGCAGCCCCCGACCTCACAGGGGATGTGAGTACGGGGACATTCAGTACTTC. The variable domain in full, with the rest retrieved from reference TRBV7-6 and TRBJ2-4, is GAGVSQSPRYKVTKRGQDVALRCDPISGHVSLYWYRQALGQGPEFLTYFNYEAQQDKSGLPNDRFSAERPEGSISTLTIQRTEQRDSAMYRCASSPRPHRGCEYGDIQYFGAGTRLSVL.